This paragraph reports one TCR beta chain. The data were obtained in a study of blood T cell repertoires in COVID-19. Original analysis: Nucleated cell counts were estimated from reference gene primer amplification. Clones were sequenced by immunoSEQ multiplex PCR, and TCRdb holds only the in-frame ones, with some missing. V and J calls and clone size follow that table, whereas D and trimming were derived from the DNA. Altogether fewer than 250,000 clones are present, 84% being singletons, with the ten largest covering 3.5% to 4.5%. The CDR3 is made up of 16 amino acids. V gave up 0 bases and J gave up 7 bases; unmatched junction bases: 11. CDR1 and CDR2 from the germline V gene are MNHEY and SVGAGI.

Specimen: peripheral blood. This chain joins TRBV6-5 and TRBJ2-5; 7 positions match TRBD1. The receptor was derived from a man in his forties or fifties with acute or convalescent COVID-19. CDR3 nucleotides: TGTGCCAGCAGTTACTCGAGACAGGGAAGGTCCGTGACCCAGTACTTC. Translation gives CASSYSRQGRSVTQYF.